The 18 T cell receptor beta chains below come from one sample, sequenced in a study of cytomegalovirus exposure and HLA in healthy donors. The PCR employed 60 Vbeta primers together with 13 Jbeta primers. Sequencing was performed with immunoSEQ multiplex PCR; in TCRdb, only in-frame clones are kept and a portion is missing. The table includes some 170,000 clones, approximately 75% detected once. Sequenced: PBMCs. The receptors derive from a man between 25 and 39 years old in good health and CMV-seropositive.

Only one count was recorded for this clone. The chain carries TRBV29-1 and TRBJ2-3; TRBD1 matches at 10 bases. With V trimmed by 6 bases and J by 5 bases, 2 bases remained unmatched. Per the germline V gene, CDR1 is SQVTM and CDR2 is ANQGSEA. The length of the CDR3 is 12 residues. The CDR3 DNA sequence: TGCAGCGTACGGACAGGGGGAGATACGCAGTATTTT. The encoded protein is CSVRTGGDTQYF.

The chain employs TRBV5-1 and TRBJ2-1; perhaps TRBD1 as D (5 bases). This CDR3 region has 15 residues. Trimming shortened V by 0 bases and J by 0 bases, and 7 bases separated the two germline ends. The V gene's germline CDR1 is SGHRS and CDR2 YFSETQ. The DNA for the CDR3 is TGCGCCAGCAGCTTGGTGCAGGGCTCCTACAATGAGCAGTTCTTC. Its protein product is CASSLVQGSYNEQFF.

This chain connects TRBV6-5 to TRBJ1-6; no reliable D call. This CDR3 spans 12 amino acids. Trimming shortened V by 2 bases and J by 9 bases, and 5 bases separated the two germline ends. CDR1 is MNHEY and CDR2 is SVGAGI in the germline V gene. The CDR3, as DNA: TGTGCCAGCAGTTACACGGGTTCACCCCTCCACTTT. Translating it yields CASSYTGSPLHF.

The chain employs TRBV4-1 and TRBJ2-3; D is perhaps TRBD1 (6 bases). V was pared by 5 bases and J by 0 bases, with 18 bases between. The CDR3 has 17 residues. The germline gives CDR1 MGHRA, CDR2 YSYEKL. CDR3 protein: CASSTLGQTPSTDTQYF. CDR3 nucleotide sequence: TGCGCCAGCAGCACCTTAGGACAGACTCCGAGCACAGATACGCAGTATTTT.

The chain couples TRBV28 to TRBJ2-3; a possible D gene is TRBD1 (6 bases). The CDR3 consists of 15 residues. Germline V gives CDR1 MDHEN, CDR2 SYDVKM. V lost 3 bases, J lost 0 bases, and 10 bases lay in between. The CDR3 sequence is CASSLGAGSTDTQYF. The CDR3 coding sequence is TGTGCCAGCAGTTTGGGGGCAGGAAGCACAGATACGCAGTATTTT.

The gene calls are TRBV6-1 and TRBJ2-2, with a possible D match to TRBD2 (6 bases). CDR3 size: 15 residues. Germline loops: CDR1 MNHNS, CDR2 SASEGT. Trimming shortened V by 3 bases and J by 7 bases, and 15 bases separated the two germline ends. This CDR3 reads CASSEASAGFGELFF. The CDR3 DNA sequence: TGTGCCAGCAGTGAGGCCTCGGCGGGGTTCGGGGAGCTGTTTTTT.

CDR3 amino acids: CASTLTGSGAIYF. DNA of the CDR3: TGTGCCAGCACCTTAACAGGGAGTGGGGCCATATATTTT. The chain recombines TRBV2 with TRBJ1-3, with a possible D match to TRBD1 (6 bases). CDR3 length: 13 residues. V was clipped by 7 bases and J by 11 bases, with 18 bases between them. Germline V gene lookup returns CDR1 SNHLY and CDR2 FYNNEI.

This chain joins TRBV6-5 and TRBJ2-5, with D possibly matching TRBD2 (7 bases). CDR1 is MNHEY and CDR2 is SVGAGI in the germline V gene. The CDR3 is made up of 15 amino acids. Between the trimmed V and J ends, which lost 4 bases and 3 bases, there was a span of 15 bases. The CDR3 sequence is CASSSRGLAEETQYF. The CDR3 nucleotides are TGTGCCAGCAGTTCCCGGGGGCTAGCGGAAGAGACCCAGTACTTC.

This clone has only one observation. J is TRBJ2-2 and V is TRBV30; 7 nucleotides agree with TRBD2. The CDR3 spans 12 residues. Germline assignment: CDR1 GTSNPN and CDR2 SVGIG (reference sequence). The V and J ends lost 4 bases and 9 bases, in that order; junction bases with no gene match: 5. The CDR3, as DNA: TGTGCCTGGACTCGGGGGGAGAGGGAGCTGTTTTTT. Protein product: CAWTRGERELFF.

The V and J genes are TRBV2 and TRBJ1-4; 9 bases align to TRBD1. The ends lost 3 bases at V and 9 bases at J; junction bases unmatched: 8. CDR3 length: 15 amino acids. The germline CDR1 and CDR2 sequences are SNHLY and FYNNEI. This chain's CDR3 is CASSDLGTGLKKLFF. The CDR3 DNA sequence: TGTGCCAGCAGTGATTTGGGGACAGGGTTGAAAAAACTGTTTTTT.

Of note for this clone: The same CDR3 can be traced to other DNA sequences in this sample. The genes are TRBV28 and TRBJ1-3; maybe TRBD1 (5 bases). V was cut by 5 bases and J by 0 bases, with 14 bases left in between. The CDR3 runs 16 residues. Per germline, CDR1 MDHEN and CDR2 SYDVKM. CDR3 nucleotides: TGTGCCAGCAGTCCTCCGGGACTGACCTCTGGAAACACCATATATTTT. As protein: CASSPPGLTSGNTIYF.

This clone showed up just once. The V call is TRBV5-4, the J call TRBJ2-5; a possible D gene is TRBD2 (5 bases). CDR3 length: 13 amino acids. Per the germline V gene, CDR1 is SGHNT and CDR2 is YYREEE (reference sequence). Trimming pared 4 bases from V and 4 bases from J, leaving 11 bases between. The CDR3 loop is CASSGGRRETQYF. The CDR3 DNA follows: TGTGCCAGCAGCGGCGGGCGCAGAGAGACCCAGTACTTC.

The genes are TRBV14 and TRBJ2-1, with no clear D. With 2 bases removed from V and 7 bases from J, the gap between germline ends came to 12 bases. CDR1 and CDR2 from the germline V gene are SGHDN and FVKESK. CDR3 length: 14 amino acids. The CDR3 sequence: CASSQFTLRNEQFF. For the CDR3, the DNA is TGTGCCAGCAGCCAATTCACCCTGCGGAATGAGCAGTTCTTC.

The chain is built from TRBV19 and TRBJ1-2; D is undetermined. The CDR3 totals 13 residues. In germline, CDR1 is LNHDA, CDR2 SQIVND (reference sequence). Trimming removed 5 bases at V and 3 bases at J, with 10 bases between. CDR3 nucleotide sequence: TGTGCCAGTAGTCAGTCGCGGGACTATGGCTACACCTTC. Encoded protein: CASSQSRDYGYTF.

The rearrangement links TRBV11-2 to TRBJ2-1; D may be TRBD1 (6 bases). The CDR3 contains 14 residues. Trimming cost V 1 base and J 7 bases, with 11 bases left between them. Germline V lookup: CDR1 SGHAT, CDR2 FQNNGV. The CDR3 bases are TGTGCCAGCAGCTTAGTGTCAGGGGAGAATGAGCAGTTCTTC. Translating it yields CASSLVSGENEQFF. The whole variable domain, filled in from reference TRBV11-2 and TRBJ2-1, reads EAGVAQSPRYKIIEKRQSVAFWCNPISGHATLYWYQQILGQGPKLLIQFQNNGVVDDSQLPKDRFSAERLKGVDSTLKIQPAKLEDSAVYLCASSLVSGENEQFFGPGTRLTVL.

This sequence joins TRBV28 and TRBJ2-2; 10 positions match TRBD1. V dropped 5 bases and J dropped 4; count of bases not matched to a gene: 7. CDR1 and CDR2 from the germline V gene are MDHEN and SYDVKM. The CDR3 has 16 amino acids. The CDR3 sequence is CASSDDRGRFTGELFF. CDR3 coding DNA: TGTGCCAGCAGTGATGACAGGGGGCGATTCACCGGGGAGCTGTTTTTT.

This clone was detected a few times. V and J are TRBV28 and TRBJ2-2; D might be TRBD1 (7 bases). Trimming shortened V by 6 bases and J by 9 bases, and 14 bases separated the two germline ends. CDR1 is MDHEN, CDR2 SYDVKM, per germline. This CDR3 region has 13 residues. This chain's CDR3 is CASRRDSPRELFF. Written as DNA, the CDR3 is TGTGCCAGCAGGCGGGACAGTCCGAGGGAGCTGTTTTTT.

The genes are TRBV6-6 and TRBJ2-5; TRBD2 matches 7 bases. V was clipped by 6 bases and J by 5 bases; unmatched bases: 6. The germline CDR1 and CDR2 sequences are MNHNY and SVGAGI (reference sequence). The CDR3 runs 13 residues. CDR3 sequence: CASRWGGEETQYF. CDR3 sequence (DNA): TGTGCCAGCAGGTGGGGGGGGGAGGAGACCCAGTACTTC.